This TCR beta chain stems from a study of T-cell reconstitution after alpha-beta-depleted transplantation in children. This clonotype was picked up many times. No antigen is known for it. V shed 0 bases and J 0 bases; nucleotides not matched to a gene: 12. Looked up from germline, CDR1 is SGHTA and CDR2 is FQGNSA. The CDR3 sequence is 20 residues long. The TCRbeta library incorporated unique molecular identifiers. TCRdb recomputed calls from the PCR reads with MiXCR, one row per CDR3 protein. The sample contains fewer than 450,000 distinct CDR3 sequences, 15% to 20% of which appear only once. Study-level points and caveats: At the one-year point after transplant, T-cell counts and TCRbeta diversity were found to come mostly from T cells that had been newly produced.

The receptor comes from a male patient aged 2 to 9 who had a stem cell transplant for acute lymphoblastic leukemia, so the T cells may come from the graft donor. This chain uses TRBV7-2 with TRBJ1-3; 9 bases are a match to TRBD1. The specimen was PBMCs, mostly from graft donor cells, collected 360 days after TCRalphabeta/CD19-depleted stem cell transplant. DNA of the CDR3: TGTGCCAGCAGCTTAGCGGGACAGGGTCAAATTCCCCGCTCTGGAAACACCATATATTTT. It specifies CASSLAGQGQIPRSGNTIYF.